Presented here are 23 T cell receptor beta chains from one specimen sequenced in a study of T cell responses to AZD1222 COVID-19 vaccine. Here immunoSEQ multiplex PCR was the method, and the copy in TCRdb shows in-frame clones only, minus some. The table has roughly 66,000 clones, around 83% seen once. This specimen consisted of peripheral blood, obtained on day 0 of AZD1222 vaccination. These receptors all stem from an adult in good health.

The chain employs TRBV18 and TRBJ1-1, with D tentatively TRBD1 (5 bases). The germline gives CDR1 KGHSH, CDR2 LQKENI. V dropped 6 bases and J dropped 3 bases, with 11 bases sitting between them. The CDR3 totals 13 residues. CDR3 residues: CASSLPRDTEAFF. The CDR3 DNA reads TGTGCCAGCTCCTTGCCCAGGGACACTGAAGCTTTCTTT.

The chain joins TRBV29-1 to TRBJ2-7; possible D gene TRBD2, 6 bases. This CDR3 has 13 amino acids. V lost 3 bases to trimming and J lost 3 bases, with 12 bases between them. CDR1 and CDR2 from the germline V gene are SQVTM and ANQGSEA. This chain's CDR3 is CSVEVGSYYEQYF. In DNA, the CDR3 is TGCAGCGTTGAGGTCGGGAGCTACTACGAGCAGTACTTC.

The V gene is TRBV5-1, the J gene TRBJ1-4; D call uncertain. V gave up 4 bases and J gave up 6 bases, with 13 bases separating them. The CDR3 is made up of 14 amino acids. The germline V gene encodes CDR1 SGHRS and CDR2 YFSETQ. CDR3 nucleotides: TGCGCCAGCAGCGCGGACCTCACCTATGAAAAACTGTTTTTT. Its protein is CASSADLTYEKLFF.

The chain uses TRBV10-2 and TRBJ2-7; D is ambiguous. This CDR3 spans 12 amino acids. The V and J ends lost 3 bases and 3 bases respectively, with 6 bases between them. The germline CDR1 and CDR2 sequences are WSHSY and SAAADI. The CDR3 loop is CASSDGNYEQYF. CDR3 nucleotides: TGCGCCAGCAGTGATGGAAACTACGAGCAGTACTTC.

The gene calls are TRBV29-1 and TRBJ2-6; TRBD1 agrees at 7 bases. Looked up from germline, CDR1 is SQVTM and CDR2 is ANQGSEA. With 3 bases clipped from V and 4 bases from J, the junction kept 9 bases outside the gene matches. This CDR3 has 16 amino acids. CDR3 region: CSVDDRARPGANVLTF. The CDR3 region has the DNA TGCAGCGTTGACGACAGGGCCAGACCCGGGGCCAACGTCCTGACTTTC.

CDR3 sequence: CAWRYGGGDGYTF. The CDR3 coding sequence is TGTGCCTGGAGGTACGGGGGGGGCGATGGCTACACCTTC. The chain joins TRBV30 to TRBJ1-2, with a tentative D call TRBD1 (6 bases). This CDR3 region has 13 residues. The V gene's germline CDR1 is GTSNPN and CDR2 SVGIG (reference sequence). V dropped 3 bases and J dropped 6 bases, with 14 bases sitting between them.

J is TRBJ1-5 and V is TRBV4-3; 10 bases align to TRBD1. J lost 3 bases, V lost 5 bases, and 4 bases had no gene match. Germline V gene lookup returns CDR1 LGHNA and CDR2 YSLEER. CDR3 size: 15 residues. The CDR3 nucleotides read TGCGCCAGCAGCGGGGACAGGGGACCCAATCAGCCCCAGCATTTT. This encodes CASSGDRGPNQPQHF.

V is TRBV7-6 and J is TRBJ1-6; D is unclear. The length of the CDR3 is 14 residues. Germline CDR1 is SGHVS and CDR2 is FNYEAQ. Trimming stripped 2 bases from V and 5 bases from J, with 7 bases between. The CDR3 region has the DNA TGTGCCAGCAGCTTATGGAATAATAATTCACCCCTCCACTTT. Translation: CASSLWNNNSPLHF.

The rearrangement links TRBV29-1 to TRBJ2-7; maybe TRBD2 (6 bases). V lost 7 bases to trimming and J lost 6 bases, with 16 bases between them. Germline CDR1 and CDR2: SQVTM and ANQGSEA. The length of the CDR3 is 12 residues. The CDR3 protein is CSALRGASEQYF. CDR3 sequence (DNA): TGCAGCGCTTTGCGGGGTGCCTCCGAGCAGTACTTC.

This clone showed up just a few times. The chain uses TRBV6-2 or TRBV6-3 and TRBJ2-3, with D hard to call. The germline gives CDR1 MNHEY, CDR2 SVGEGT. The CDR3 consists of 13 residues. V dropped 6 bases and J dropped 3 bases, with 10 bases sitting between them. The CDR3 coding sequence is TGTGCCAGCAGCCCCCTTCTTACAGATACGCAGTATTTT. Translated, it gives CASSPLLTDTQYF.

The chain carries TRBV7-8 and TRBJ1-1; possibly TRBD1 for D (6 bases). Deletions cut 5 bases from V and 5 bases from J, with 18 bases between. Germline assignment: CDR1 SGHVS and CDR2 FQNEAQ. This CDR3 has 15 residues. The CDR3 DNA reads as TGTGCCAGCAGCCCGGCCCGGGCGGGACAAACTGAAGCTTTCTTT. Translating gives CASSPARAGQTEAFF.

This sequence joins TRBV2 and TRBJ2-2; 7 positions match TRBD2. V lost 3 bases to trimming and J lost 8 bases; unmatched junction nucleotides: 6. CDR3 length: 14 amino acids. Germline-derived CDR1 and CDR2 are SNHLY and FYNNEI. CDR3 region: CASSDRAGAGELFF. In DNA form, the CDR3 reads TGTGCCAGCAGTGATAGGGCGGGAGCGGGGGAGCTGTTTTTT.

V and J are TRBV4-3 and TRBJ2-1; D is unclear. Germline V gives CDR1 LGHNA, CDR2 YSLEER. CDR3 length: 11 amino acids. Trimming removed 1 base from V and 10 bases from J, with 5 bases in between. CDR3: CASSQGWEQFF. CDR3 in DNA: TGCGCCAGCAGCCAAGGGTGGGAGCAGTTCTTC.

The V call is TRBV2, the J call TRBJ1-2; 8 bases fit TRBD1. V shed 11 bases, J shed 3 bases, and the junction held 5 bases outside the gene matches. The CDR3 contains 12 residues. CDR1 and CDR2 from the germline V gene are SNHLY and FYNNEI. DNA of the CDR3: TGTGCCTGCCAGACAGGGGACTATGGCTACACCTTC. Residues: CACQTGDYGYTF.

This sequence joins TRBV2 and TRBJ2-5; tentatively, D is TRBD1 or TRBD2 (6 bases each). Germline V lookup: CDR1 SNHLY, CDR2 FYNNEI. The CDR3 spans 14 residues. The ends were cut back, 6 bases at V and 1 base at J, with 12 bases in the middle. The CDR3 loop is CASSKTGAQETQYF. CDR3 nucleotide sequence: TGTGCCAGCAGCAAAACGGGGGCCCAAGAGACCCAGTACTTC.

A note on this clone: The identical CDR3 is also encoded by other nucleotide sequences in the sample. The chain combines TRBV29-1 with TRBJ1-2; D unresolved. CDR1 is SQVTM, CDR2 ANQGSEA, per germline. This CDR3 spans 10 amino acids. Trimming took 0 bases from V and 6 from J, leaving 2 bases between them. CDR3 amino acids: CSVEDNGYTF. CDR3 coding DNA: TGCAGCGTTGAAGATAATGGCTACACCTTC.

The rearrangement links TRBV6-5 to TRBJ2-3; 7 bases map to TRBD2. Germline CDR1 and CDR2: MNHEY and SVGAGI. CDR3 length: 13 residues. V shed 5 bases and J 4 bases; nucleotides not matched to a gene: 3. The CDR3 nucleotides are TGTGCCAGCAGTCCACTAGCGCCAGATACGCAGTATTTT. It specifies CASSPLAPDTQYF.

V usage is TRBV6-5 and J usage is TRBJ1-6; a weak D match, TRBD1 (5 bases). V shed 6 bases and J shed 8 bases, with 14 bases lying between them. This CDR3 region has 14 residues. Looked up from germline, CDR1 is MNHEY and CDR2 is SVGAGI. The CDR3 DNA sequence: TGTGCCAGCAGAAATGGGCAGGGCCATTCACCCCTCCACTTT. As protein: CASRNGQGHSPLHF.

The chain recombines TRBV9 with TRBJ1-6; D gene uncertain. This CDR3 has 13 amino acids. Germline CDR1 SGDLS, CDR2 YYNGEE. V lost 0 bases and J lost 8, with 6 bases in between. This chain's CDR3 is CASSVAQDSPLHF. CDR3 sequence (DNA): TGTGCCAGCAGCGTAGCTCAGGATTCACCCCTCCACTTT. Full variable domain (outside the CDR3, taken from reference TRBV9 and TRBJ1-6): DSGVTQTPKHLITATGQRVTLRCSPRSGDLSVYWYQQSLDQGLQFLIQYYNGEERAKGNILERFSAQQFPDLHSELNLSSLELGDSALYFCASSVAQDSPLHFGNGTRLTVT.

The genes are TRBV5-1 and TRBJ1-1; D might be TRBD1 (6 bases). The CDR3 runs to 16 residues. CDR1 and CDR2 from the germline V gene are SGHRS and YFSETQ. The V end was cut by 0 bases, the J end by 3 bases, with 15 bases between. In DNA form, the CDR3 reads TGCGCCAGCAGCTTGGAAGGGGGATTCGGGTACACTGAAGCTTTCTTT. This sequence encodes CASSLEGGFGYTEAFF.

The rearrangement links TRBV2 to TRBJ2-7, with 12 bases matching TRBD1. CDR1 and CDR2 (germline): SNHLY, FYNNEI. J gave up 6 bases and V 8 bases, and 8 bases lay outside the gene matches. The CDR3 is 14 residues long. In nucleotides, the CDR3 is TGTGCCAGCCGCTTAGGGACAGGGGGCGGCGAGCAGTACTTC. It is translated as CASRLGTGGGEQYF.

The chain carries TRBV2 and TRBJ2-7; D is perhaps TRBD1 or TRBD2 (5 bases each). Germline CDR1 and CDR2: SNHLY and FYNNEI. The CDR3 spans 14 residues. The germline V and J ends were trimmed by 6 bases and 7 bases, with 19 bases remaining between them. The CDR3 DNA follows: TGTGCCAGCAGGACCTGGGACGGCCGTCTGGAGCAGTACTTC. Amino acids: CASRTWDGRLEQYF.

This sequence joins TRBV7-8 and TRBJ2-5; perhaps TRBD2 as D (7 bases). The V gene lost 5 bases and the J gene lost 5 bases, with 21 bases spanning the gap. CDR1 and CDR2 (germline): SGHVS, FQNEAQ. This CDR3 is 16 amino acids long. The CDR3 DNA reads TGTGCCAGCAGCCCTGCTAGCGGTGGGGGCCCGGAGACCCAGTACTTC. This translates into CASSPASGGGPETQYF.